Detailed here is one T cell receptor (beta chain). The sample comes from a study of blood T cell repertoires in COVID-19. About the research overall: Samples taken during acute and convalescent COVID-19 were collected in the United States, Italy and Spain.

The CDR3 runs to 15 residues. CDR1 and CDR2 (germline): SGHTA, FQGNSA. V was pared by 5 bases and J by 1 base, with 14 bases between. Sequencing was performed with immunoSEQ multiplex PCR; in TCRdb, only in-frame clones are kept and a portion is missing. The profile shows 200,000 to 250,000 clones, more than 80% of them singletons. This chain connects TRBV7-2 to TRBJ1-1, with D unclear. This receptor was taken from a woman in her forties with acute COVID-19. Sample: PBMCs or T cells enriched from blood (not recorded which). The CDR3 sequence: CASSPRTRGNTEAFF. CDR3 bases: TGTGCCAGCAGCCCACGGACCCGGGGGAACACTGAAGCTTTCTTT.